This T cell receptor beta chain was found in a study of blood T cell repertoires in COVID-19. Across the study: From the United States, Italy and Spain came samples of acute and convalescent COVID-19.

Method: immunoSEQ multiplex PCR; TCRdb's copy keeps in-frame clones and lacks some. Here the sample spans 300,000 to 400,000 clones, around 83% being singletons. Germline assignment: CDR1 SGHTS and CDR2 YDEGEE. V was pared by 5 bases and J by 1 base, with 9 bases between. The CDR3 is made up of 13 amino acids. Sequencing was performed on peripheral blood. The J gene is TRBJ2-5, the V gene TRBV5-8, with D unclear. The TCR comes from a man aged 25 to 40 with active or convalescent COVID-19. Here the CDR3 DNA reads TGTGCCAGCAGGAGAGGATTCCAAGAGACCCAGTACTTC. Residues: CASRRGFQETQYF.